There are a few counts of the clone carrying this T cell receptor beta chain. Antigen unknown. PCR employed 60 Vbeta and 13 Jbeta primers. The table came from immunoSEQ multiplex PCR; TCRdb's copy has only in-frame clones and leaves some out. This table has around 110,000 clones, roughly 68% appearing once. These data belong to a study of cytomegalovirus exposure and HLA in healthy donors. Whole-study findings and limits: Diagnosis of cytomegalovirus status made by the classifier reportedly showed high specificity and sensitivity. Confirmation was obtained in vitro that a few CMV-associated chains are specific for CMV antigens. HLA-A and HLA-B allele assignments for most subjects were reportedly predicted accurately using TCR beta sequences.

The origin of this receptor is a man in his thirties or forties in good health and CMV-seropositive. Source material: PBMCs.

The CDR3 spells CASSDRISGRVRSDPDTQYF. The CDR3 DNA sequence: TGTGCCAGCAGTGACAGGATTAGCGGGAGGGTAAGGTCCGATCCAGATACGCAGTATTTT. This chain connects TRBV6-4 to TRBJ2-3; 11 bases are a match to TRBD2. CDR1 is MRHNA and CDR2 is SNTAGT in the germline V gene. J was trimmed by 4 bases and V by 2 bases; bases with no gene match: 17. The CDR3 extends over 20 amino acids.